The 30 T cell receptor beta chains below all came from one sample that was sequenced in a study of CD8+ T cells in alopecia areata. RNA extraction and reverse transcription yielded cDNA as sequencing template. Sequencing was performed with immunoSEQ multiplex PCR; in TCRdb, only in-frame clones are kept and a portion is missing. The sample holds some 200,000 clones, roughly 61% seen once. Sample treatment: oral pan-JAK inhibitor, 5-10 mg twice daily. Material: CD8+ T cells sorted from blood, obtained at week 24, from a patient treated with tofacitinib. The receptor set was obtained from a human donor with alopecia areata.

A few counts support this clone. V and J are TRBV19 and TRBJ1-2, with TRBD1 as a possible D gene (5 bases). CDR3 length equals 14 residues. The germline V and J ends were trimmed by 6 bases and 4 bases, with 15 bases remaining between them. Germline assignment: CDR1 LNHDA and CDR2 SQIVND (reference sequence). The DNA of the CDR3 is TGTGCCAGTAGCCCGAACCGGGGGATCTATGGCTACACCTTC. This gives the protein CASSPNRGIYGYTF.

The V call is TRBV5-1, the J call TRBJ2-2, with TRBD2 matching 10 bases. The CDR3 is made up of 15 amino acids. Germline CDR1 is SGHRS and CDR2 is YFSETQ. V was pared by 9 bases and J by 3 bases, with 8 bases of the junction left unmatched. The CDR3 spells CATTGLAGDTGELFF. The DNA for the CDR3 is TGCGCCACCACCGGCCTAGCGGGGGACACCGGGGAGCTGTTTTTT. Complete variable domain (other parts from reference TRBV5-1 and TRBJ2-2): KAGVTQTPRYLIKTRGQQVTLSCSPISGHRSVSWYQQTPGQGLQFLFEYFSETQRNKGNFPGRFSGRQFSNSRSEMNVSTLELGDSALYLCATTGLAGDTGELFFGEGSRLTVL.

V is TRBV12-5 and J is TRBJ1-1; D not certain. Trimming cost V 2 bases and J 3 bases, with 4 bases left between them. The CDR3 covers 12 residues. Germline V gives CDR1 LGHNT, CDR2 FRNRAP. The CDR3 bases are TGTGCTAGTGGTTTGCGGGACACTGAAGCTTTCTTT. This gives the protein CASGLRDTEAFF.

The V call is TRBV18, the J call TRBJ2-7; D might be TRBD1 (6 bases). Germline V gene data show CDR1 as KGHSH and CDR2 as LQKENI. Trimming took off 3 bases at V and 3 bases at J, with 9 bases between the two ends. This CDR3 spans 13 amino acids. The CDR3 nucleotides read TGTGCCAGCTCACCGGCAGGGGACTACGAGCAGTACTTC. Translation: CASSPAGDYEQYF.

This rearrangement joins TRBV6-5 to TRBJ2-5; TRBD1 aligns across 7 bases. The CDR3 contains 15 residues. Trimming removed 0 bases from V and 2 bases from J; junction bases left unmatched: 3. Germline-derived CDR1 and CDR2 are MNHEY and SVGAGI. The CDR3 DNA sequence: TGTGCCAGCAGTTACTCCGGGACAGATCAAGAGACCCAGTACTTC. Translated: CASSYSGTDQETQYF.

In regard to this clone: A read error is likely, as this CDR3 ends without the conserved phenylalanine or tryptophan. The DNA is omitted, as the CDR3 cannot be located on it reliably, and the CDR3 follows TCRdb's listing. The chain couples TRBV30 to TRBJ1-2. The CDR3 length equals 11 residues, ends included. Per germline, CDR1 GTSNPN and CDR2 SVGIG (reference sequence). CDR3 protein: CASGETGLGYI.

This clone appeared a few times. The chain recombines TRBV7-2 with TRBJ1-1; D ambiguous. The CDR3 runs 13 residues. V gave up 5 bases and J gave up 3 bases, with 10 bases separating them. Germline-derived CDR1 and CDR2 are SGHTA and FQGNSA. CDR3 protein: CASSQKRYTEAFF. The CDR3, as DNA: TGTGCCAGCAGCCAGAAGAGGTACACTGAAGCTTTCTTT.

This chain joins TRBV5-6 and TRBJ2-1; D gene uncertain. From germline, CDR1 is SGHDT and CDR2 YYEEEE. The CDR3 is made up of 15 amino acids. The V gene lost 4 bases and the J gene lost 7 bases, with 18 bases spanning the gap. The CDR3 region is CASSSGQRLENEQFF. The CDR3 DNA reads TGTGCCAGCAGCAGTGGTCAGCGATTGGAGAATGAGCAGTTCTTC. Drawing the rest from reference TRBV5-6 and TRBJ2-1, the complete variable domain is DAGVTQSPTHLIKTRGQQVTLRCSPKSGHDTVSWYQQALGQGPQFIFQYYEEEERQRGNFPDRFSGHQFPNYSSELNVNALLLGDSALYLCASSSGQRLENEQFFGPGTRLTVL.

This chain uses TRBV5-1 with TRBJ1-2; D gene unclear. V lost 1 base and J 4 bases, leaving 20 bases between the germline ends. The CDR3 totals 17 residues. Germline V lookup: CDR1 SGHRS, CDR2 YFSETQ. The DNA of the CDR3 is TGCGCCAGCAGCTTGCTCGGTTATCCCGGCGAGGGCTATGGCTACACCTTC. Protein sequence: CASSLLGYPGEGYGYTF.

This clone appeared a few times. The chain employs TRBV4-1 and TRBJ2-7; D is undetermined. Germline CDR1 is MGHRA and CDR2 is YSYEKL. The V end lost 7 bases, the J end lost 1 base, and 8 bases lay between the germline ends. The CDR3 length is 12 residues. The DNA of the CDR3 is TGCGCCAGCATCTCCTCTTCCTACGAGCAGTACTTC. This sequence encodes CASISSSYEQYF.

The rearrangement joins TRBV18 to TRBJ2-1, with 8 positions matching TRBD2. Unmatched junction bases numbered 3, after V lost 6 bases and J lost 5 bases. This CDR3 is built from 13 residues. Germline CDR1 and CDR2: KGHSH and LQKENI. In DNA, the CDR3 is TGTGCCAGCTCCGGGGGGGCCAACAATGAGCAGTTCTTC. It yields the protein CASSGGANNEQFF.

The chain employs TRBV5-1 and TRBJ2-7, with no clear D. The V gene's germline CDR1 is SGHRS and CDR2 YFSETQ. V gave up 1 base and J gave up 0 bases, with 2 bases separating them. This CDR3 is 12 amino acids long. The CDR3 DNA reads TGCGCCAGCAGCTTGCCCTCCTACGAGCAGTACTTC. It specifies CASSLPSYEQYF.

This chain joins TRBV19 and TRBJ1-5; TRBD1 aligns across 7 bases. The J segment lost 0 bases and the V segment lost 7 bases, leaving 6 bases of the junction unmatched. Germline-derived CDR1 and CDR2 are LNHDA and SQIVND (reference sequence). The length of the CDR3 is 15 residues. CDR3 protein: CASTPTGYSNQPQHF. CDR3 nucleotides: TGTGCCAGTACCCCGACAGGGTATAGCAATCAGCCCCAGCATTTT.

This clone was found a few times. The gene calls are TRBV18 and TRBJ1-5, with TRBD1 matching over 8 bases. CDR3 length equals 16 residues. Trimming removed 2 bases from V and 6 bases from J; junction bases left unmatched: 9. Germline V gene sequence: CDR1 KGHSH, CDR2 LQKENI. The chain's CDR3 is CASSPKAGGSGQPQHF. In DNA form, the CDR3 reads TGTGCCAGCTCACCAAAAGCAGGGGGCTCGGGTCAGCCCCAGCATTTT.

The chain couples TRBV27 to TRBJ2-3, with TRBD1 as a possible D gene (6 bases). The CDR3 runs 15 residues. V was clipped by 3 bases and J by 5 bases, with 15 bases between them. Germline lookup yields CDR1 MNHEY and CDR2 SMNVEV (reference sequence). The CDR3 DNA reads TGTGCCAGCAGTTTTGGGCAGGGGATAATAGATACGCAGTATTTT. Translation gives CASSFGQGIIDTQYF.

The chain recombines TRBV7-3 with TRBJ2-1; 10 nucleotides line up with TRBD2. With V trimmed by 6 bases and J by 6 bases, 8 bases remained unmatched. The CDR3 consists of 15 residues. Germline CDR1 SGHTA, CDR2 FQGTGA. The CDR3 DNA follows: TGTGCCAGCAGTTCCGGGACTAGCGCTATCAATGAGCAGTTCTTC. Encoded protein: CASSSGTSAINEQFF.

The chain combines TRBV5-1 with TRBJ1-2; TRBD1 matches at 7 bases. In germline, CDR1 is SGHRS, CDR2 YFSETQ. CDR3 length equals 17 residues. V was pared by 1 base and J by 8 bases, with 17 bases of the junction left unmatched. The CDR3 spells CASSLYRQGISLRGYTF. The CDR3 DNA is TGCGCCAGCAGCTTGTACCGACAGGGAATTTCGTTGCGCGGCTACACCTTC.

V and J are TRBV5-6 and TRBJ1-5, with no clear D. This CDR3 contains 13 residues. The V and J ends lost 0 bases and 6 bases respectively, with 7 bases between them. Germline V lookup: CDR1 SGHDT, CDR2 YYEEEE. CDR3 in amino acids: CASSLGAGQPQHF. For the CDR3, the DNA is TGTGCCAGCAGCTTGGGGGCCGGTCAGCCCCAGCATTTT.

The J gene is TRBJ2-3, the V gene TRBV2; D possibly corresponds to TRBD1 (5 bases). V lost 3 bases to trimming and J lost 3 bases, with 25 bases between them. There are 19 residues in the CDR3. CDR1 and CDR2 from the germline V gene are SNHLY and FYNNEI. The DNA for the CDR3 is TGTGCCAGCAGTGATTGGCCCCAGCAGGGCTCCGACCCGACAGATACGCAGTATTTT. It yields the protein CASSDWPQQGSDPTDTQYF.

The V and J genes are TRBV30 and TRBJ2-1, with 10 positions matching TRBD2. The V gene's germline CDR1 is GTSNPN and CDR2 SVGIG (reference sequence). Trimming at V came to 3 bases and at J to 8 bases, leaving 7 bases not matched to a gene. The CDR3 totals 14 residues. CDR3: CAWRPSGGADEQFF. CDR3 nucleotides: TGTGCCTGGAGACCCAGCGGGGGGGCCGATGAGCAGTTCTTC. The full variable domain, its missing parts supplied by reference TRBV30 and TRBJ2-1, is SQTIHQWPATLVQPVGSPLSLECTVEGTSNPNLYWYRQAAGRGLQLLFYSVGIGQISSEVPQNLSASRPQDRQFILSSKKLLLSDSGFYLCAWRPSGGADEQFFGPGTRLTVL.

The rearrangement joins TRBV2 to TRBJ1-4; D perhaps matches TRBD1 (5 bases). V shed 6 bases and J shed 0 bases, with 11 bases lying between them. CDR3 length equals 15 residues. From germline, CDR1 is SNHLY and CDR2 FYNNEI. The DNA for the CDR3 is TGTGCCAGCAGCGGATCGACAGCAACTAATGAAAAACTGTTTTTT. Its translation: CASSGSTATNEKLFF.

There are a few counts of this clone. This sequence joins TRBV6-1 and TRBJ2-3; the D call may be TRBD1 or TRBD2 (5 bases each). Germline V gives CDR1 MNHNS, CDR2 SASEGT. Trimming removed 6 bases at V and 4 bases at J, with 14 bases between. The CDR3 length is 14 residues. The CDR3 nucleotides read TGTGCCAGCAGCGGGGACCCCGGGGCAGATACGCAGTATTTT. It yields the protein CASSGDPGADTQYF.

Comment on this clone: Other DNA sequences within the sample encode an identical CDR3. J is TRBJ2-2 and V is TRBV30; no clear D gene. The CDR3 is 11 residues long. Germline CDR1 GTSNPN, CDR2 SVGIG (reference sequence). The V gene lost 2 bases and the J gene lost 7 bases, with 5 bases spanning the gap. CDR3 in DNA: TGTGCCTGGAGTCCCGGCGGGGAGCTGTTTTTT. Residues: CAWSPGGELFF.

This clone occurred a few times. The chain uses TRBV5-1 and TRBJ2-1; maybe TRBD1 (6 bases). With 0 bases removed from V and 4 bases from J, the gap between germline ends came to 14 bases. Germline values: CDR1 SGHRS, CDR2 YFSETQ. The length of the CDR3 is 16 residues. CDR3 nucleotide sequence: TGCGCCAGCAGCTTGGCCCAAGGACAGAGATACAATGAGCAGTTCTTC. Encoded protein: CASSLAQGQRYNEQFF. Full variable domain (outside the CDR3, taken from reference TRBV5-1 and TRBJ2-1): KAGVTQTPRYLIKTRGQQVTLSCSPISGHRSVSWYQQTPGQGLQFLFEYFSETQRNKGNFPGRFSGRQFSNSRSEMNVSTLELGDSALYLCASSLAQGQRYNEQFFGPGTRLTVL.

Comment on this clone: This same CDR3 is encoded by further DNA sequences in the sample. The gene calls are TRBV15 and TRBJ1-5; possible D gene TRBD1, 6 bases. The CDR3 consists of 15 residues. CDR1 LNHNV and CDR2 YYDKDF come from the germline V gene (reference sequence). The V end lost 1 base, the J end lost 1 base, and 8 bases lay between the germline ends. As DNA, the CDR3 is TGTGCCACCAGCAGAGTTAGGGGGAGCAATCAGCCCCAGCATTTT. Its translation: CATSRVRGSNQPQHF.

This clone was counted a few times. The CDR3 sequence is CASTGTGINSPLHF. CDR3 coding DNA: TGTGCCAGCACTGGGACAGGGATAAATTCACCCCTCCACTTT. This chain uses TRBV6-5 with TRBJ1-6, with 9 bases fitting TRBD1. The germline V gene encodes CDR1 MNHEY and CDR2 SVGAGI. V trimming: 7 bases; J trimming: 7 bases; junction bases outside the gene matches: 5. The CDR3 runs 14 residues.

The CDR3 DNA sequence: TGTGCCAGCAGTTTTTCCCTCAGGGGCTACGAGCAGTACTTC. Amino acids: CASSFSLRGYEQYF. The genes are TRBV27 and TRBJ2-7, with D maybe TRBD1 (6 bases). This CDR3 is built from 14 residues. From germline, CDR1 is MNHEY and CDR2 SMNVEV (reference sequence). The V end was cut by 3 bases, the J end by 3 bases, with 12 bases between.

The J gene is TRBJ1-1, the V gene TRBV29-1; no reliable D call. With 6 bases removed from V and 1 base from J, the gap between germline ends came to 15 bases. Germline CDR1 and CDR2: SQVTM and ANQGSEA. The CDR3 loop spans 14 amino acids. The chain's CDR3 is CSVPSYPRNTEAFF. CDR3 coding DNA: TGCAGCGTGCCCTCATACCCCAGGAACACTGAAGCTTTCTTT.

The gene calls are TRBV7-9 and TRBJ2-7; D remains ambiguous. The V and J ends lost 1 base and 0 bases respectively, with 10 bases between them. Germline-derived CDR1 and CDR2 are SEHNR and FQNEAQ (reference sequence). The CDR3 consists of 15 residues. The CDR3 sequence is CASSLGRQSSYEQYF. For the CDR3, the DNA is TGTGCCAGCAGCTTAGGACGGCAGAGCTCCTACGAGCAGTACTTC. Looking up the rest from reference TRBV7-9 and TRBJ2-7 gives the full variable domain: DTGVSQNPRHKITKRGQNVTFRCDPISEHNRLYWYRQTLGQGPEFLTYFQNEAQLEKSRLLSDRFSAERPKGSFSTLEIQRTEQGDSAMYLCASSLGRQSSYEQYFGPGTRLTVT.

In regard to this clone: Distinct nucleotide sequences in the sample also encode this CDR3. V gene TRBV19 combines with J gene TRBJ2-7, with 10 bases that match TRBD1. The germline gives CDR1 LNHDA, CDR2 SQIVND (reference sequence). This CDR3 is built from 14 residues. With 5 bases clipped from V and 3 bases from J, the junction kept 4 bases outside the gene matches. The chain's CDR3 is CASSAGTGDYEQYF. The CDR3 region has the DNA TGTGCCAGTAGTGCCGGGACAGGGGACTACGAGCAGTACTTC.